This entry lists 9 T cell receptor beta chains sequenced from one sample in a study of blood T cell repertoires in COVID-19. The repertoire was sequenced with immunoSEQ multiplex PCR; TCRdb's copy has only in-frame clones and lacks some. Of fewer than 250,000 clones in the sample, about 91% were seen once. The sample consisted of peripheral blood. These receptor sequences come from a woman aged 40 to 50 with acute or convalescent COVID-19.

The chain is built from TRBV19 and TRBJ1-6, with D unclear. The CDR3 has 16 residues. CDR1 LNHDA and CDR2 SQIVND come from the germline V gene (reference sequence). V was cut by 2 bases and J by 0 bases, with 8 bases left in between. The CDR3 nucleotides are TGTGCCAGTAGTATAATAGGGAGCTCCTATAATTCACCCCTCCACTTT. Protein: CASSIIGSSYNSPLHF.

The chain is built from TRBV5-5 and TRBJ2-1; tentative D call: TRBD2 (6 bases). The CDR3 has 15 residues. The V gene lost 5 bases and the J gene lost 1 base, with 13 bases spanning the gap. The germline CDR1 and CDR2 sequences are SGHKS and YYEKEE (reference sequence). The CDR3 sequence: CASSPTGGSYNEQFF. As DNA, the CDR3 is TGTGCCAGCAGTCCTACCGGGGGTTCCTACAATGAGCAGTTCTTC.

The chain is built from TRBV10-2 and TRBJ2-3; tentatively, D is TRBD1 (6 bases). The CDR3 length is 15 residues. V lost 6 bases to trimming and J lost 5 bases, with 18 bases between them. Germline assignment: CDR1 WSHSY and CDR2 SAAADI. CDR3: CASSKQGHGVDTQYF. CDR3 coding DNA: TGCGCCAGCAGCAAACAGGGTCATGGTGTAGATACGCAGTATTTT.

The CDR3 loop is CASSVGMGAQGYTF. In nucleotides, the CDR3 is TGTGCCAGCAGCGTAGGTATGGGGGCCCAGGGCTACACCTTC. This chain connects TRBV9 to TRBJ1-2; D might be TRBD1 (6 bases). The CDR3 contains 14 residues. Between the trimmed V and J ends, which lost 0 bases and 8 bases, there was a span of 14 bases. The V gene's germline CDR1 is SGDLS and CDR2 YYNGEE.

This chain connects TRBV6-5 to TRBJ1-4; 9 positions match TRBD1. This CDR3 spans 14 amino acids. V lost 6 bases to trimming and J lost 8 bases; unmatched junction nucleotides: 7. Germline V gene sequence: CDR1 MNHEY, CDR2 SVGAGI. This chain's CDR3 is CASRPGQGYEKLFF. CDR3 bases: TGTGCCAGCAGGCCAGGACAGGGGTACGAAAAACTGTTTTTT.

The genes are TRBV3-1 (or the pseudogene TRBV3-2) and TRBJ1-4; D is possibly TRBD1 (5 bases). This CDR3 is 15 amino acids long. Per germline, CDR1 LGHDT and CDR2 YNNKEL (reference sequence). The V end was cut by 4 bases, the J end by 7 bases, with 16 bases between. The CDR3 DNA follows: TGTGCCAGCAGCCCCCGAGGGGTCGGGAGTGAAAAACTGTTTTTT. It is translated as CASSPRGVGSEKLFF.

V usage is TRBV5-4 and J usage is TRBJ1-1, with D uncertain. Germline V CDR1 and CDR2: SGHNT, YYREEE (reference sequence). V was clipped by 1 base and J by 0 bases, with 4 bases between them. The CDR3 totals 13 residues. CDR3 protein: CASSLWLNTEAFF. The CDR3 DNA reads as TGTGCCAGCAGCTTGTGGCTGAACACTGAAGCTTTCTTT.

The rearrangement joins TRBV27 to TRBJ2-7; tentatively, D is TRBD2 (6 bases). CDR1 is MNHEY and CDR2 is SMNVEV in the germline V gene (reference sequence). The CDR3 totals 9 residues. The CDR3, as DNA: TGTGCCAGCAGTGGACGGGGGAACGTC. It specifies CASSGRGNV.

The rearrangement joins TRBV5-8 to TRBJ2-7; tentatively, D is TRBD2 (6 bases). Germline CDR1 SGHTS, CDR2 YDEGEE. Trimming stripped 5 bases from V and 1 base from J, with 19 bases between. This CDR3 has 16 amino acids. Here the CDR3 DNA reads TGTGCCAGCAGTAAAGTGGGAGGATTTTTATCCTACGAGCAGTACGTC. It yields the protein CASSKVGGFLSYEQYV.